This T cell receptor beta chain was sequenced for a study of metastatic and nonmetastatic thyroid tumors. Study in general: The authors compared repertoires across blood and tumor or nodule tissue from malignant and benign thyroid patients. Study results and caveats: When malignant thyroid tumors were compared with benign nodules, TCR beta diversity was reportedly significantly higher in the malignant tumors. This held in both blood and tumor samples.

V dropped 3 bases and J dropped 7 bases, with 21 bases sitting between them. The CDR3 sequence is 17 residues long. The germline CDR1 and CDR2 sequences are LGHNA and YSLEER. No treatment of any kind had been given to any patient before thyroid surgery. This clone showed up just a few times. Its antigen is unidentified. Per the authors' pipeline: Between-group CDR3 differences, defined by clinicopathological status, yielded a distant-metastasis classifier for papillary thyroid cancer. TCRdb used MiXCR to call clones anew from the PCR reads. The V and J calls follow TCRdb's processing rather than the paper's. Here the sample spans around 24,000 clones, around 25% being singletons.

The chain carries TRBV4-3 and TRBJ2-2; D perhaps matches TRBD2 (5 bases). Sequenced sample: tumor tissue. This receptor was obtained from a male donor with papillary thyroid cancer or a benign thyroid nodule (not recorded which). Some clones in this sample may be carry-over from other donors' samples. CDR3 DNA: TGCGCCAGCAGCCACGGGTGGCGGGCGGAACCTGACGGGGAGCTGTTTTTT. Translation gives CASSHGWRAEPDGELFF.